Ten or more counts support the clone carrying this T cell receptor beta chain. This record comes from a study of identical twins. MiXCR, applied by TCRdb to the 5' RACE reads, yields one record per CDR3 protein. The data show roughly 350,000 distinct CDR3 sequences, roughly 10% seen once. Germline V gene sequence: CDR1 SGHAT, CDR2 FQNNGV. The CDR3 loop spans 14 amino acids. V was cut by 0 bases and J by 6 bases, with 11 bases left in between. This chain connects TRBV11-2 to TRBJ2-5; D might be TRBD1 or TRBD2, each matching 5 bases. The origin of this receptor is a woman aged 50 to 60 in good health. Sequenced: naive T cells sorted from blood. CDR3 sequence (DNA): TGTGCCAGCAGCTTAGATTGGGGGATGCAGACCCAGTACTTC. Encoded protein: CASSLDWGMQTQYF.